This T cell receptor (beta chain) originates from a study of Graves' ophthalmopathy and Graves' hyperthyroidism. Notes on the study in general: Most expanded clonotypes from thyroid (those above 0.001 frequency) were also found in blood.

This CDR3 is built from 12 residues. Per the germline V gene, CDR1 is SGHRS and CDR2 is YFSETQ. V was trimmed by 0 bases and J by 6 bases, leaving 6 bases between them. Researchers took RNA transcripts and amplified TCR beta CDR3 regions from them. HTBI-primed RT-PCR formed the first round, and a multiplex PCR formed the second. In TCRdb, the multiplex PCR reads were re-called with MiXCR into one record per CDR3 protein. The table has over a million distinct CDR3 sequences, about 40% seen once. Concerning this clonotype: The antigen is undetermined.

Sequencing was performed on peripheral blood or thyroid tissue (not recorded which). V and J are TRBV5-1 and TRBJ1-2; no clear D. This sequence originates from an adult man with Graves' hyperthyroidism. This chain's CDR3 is CASSLARNGYTF. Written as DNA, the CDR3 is TGCGCCAGCAGCTTGGCCAGGAATGGCTACACCTTC.